The 16 T cell receptor beta chains in this list originate from one sample, sequenced in a study of cytomegalovirus exposure and HLA in healthy donors (dated by TCRdb to 2015 to 2018). Receptor amplification or capture employed the immunoSEQ multiplex PCR assay. A mixture of 60 forward primers for TCR Vbeta segments and 13 reverse primers for TCR Jbeta segments was used in the multiplex PCR. Not all clones reach the TCRdb copy of this immuneACCESS table, which keeps in-frame sequences only. Checked studies attribute under half of the gap to unresolved V genes and leave the rest unexplained. The sample contains some 170,000 clones, roughly three quarters of them found a single time. Together, the top ten hold over 1.1% of the sample. Specimen: PBMCs. Receptors were obtained from a man aged 60 to 69 in good health and CMV-seronegative.

Only one count was recorded for this clone. V is TRBV13 and J is TRBJ2-3, with 7 bases aligning to TRBD2. This CDR3 spans 16 amino acids. V trimming: 5 bases; J trimming: 0 bases; junction bases outside the gene matches: 8. Per the germline V gene, CDR1 is PRHDT and CDR2 is FYEKMQ (reference sequence). The CDR3 region is CASSLRVSGSTDTQYF. The DNA of the CDR3 is TGTGCCAGCAGCCTTAGGGTTAGCGGGAGCACAGATACGCAGTATTTT. Full variable domain (outside the CDR3, taken from reference TRBV13 and TRBJ2-3): AAGVIQSPRHLIKEKRETATLKCYPIPRHDTVYWYQQGPGQDPQFLISFYEKMQSDKGSIPDRFSAQQFSDYHSELNMSSLELGDSALYFCASSLRVSGSTDTQYFGPGTRLTVL.

The chain uses TRBV4-3 and TRBJ1-6; D is unclear. The germline gives CDR1 LGHNA, CDR2 YSLEER. Between the trimmed V and J ends, which lost 1 base and 11 bases, there was a span of 6 bases. The CDR3 covers 12 residues. CDR3 bases: TGCGCCAGCAGCCAAGGAGTGGCACCCCTCCACTTT. Its translation is CASSQGVAPLHF.

This rearrangement joins TRBV19 to TRBJ2-1, with 7 bases that match TRBD2. Trimming removed 6 bases from V and 8 bases from J; junction bases left unmatched: 13. Germline CDR1 reads LNHDA; CDR2 reads SQIVND (reference sequence). The CDR3 is 15 amino acids. In DNA, the CDR3 is TGTGCCAGTAGATTCGGGAGGACGTACGTCGATGAGCAGTTCTTC. This translates into CASRFGRTYVDEQFF.

The chain recombines TRBV7-2 with TRBJ2-2; D might be TRBD1 (6 bases). The V end lost 3 bases, the J end lost 5 bases, and 7 bases lay between the germline ends. This CDR3 contains 13 residues. CDR1 is SGHTA, CDR2 FQGNSA, per germline. The CDR3 loop reads CASSFTGTGELFF. The CDR3 bases are TGTGCCAGCAGCTTTACAGGGACCGGGGAGCTGTTTTTT.

This clone was seen only once. The chain recombines TRBV5-4 with TRBJ1-1; no clear D gene. V was pared by 1 base and J by 3 bases, with 13 bases between. Looked up from germline, CDR1 is SGHNT and CDR2 is YYREEE (reference sequence). This CDR3 is built from 15 residues. CDR3 residues: CASSLSEEYHTEAFF. The CDR3 bases are TGTGCCAGCAGCTTGTCCGAGGAATACCACACTGAAGCTTTCTTT.

This chain joins TRBV7-9 and TRBJ2-5, with 8 bases identical to TRBD2. The junction had 4 bases not matched to a gene; V was cut back by 2 bases and J by 5 bases. The V gene's germline CDR1 is SEHNR and CDR2 FQNEAQ (reference sequence). The CDR3 runs to 14 residues. CDR3 in DNA: TGTGCCAGCAGCTTAACGGGGGGGCTGGAGACCCAGTACTTC. Its protein product is CASSLTGGLETQYF.

This clone is a singleton in its sample. The rearrangement uses TRBV7-9 and TRBJ2-1, with 8 positions matching TRBD2. Germline CDR1 and CDR2: SEHNR and FQNEAQ (reference sequence). V lost 1 base, J lost 7 bases, and 9 bases stayed unmatched. The CDR3 runs 16 residues. CDR3 in DNA: TGTGCCAGCAGCTTAGTTGTTACTAGCGGTCGGAATGAGCAGTTCTTC. Translation gives CASSLVVTSGRNEQFF.

The chain is built from TRBV4-3 and TRBJ1-1; D is unclear. The CDR3 contains 15 residues. Germline CDR1 LGHNA, CDR2 YSLEER. V was trimmed by 1 base and J by 1 base, leaving 10 bases between them. The DNA for the CDR3 is TGCGCCAGCAGCCAAGCACTAGAAGGGAACACTGAAGCTTTCTTT. It codes for CASSQALEGNTEAFF.

The chain couples TRBV6-6 to TRBJ1-5; 7 bases are shared with TRBD1. This CDR3 comprises 14 residues. V was pared by 6 bases and J by 6 bases, with 8 bases of the junction left unmatched. CDR1 and CDR2 (germline): MNHNY, SVGAGI (reference sequence). CDR3 loop: CASRLGGAGQPQHF. CDR3 coding DNA: TGTGCCAGCAGGCTAGGGGGCGCGGGTCAGCCCCAGCATTTT.

The chain has TRBV7-2 and TRBJ2-7; 10 bases are a match to TRBD2. The trim removed 0 bases at V and 0 bases at J, leaving 5 bases unmatched. CDR3 size: 17 residues. Per germline, CDR1 SGHTA and CDR2 FQGNSA. As DNA, the CDR3 is TGTGCCAGCAGCTTAGCCGGCCTAGCGGGAGACTCCTACGAGCAGTACTTC. Its protein is CASSLAGLAGDSYEQYF.

The chain recombines TRBV19 with TRBJ2-3; 7 bases fit TRBD2. Germline values: CDR1 LNHDA, CDR2 SQIVND (reference sequence). This CDR3 is built from 14 residues. Germline trimming cut 6 bases from V and 5 bases from J; bases unmatched to any gene: 8. CDR3 nucleotide sequence: TGTGCCAGTAGGGTGAGACTAGCTCAAGATACGCAGTATTTT. Translated: CASRVRLAQDTQYF.

This rearrangement joins TRBV11-2 to TRBJ2-1, with 11 bases identical to TRBD2. V gave up 3 bases and J gave up 8 bases; unmatched junction bases: 6. CDR1 is SGHAT and CDR2 is FQNNGV in the germline V gene. The CDR3 covers 15 residues. CDR3 coding DNA: TGTGCCAGCAGCTTTAGCGGGAGGGCAGTACATGAGCAGTTCTTC. Translation: CASSFSGRAVHEQFF.

The chain has TRBV7-2 and TRBJ1-1, with a weak D call TRBD1 (5 bases). This CDR3 is 15 amino acids long. Germline V gene lookup returns CDR1 SGHTA and CDR2 FQGNSA. V lost 4 bases and J lost 0, with 12 bases in between. CDR3: CASSYHPGMNTEAFF. DNA of the CDR3: TGTGCCAGCAGCTACCACCCAGGGATGAACACTGAAGCTTTCTTT.

This chain uses TRBV5-6 with TRBJ2-1, with TRBD2 matching 9 bases. V was pared by 4 bases and J by 8 bases, with 16 bases of the junction left unmatched. CDR1 and CDR2 (germline): SGHDT, YYEEEE. This CDR3 comprises 17 residues. The CDR3 here is CASSRWGGRAGLDEQFF. The CDR3 DNA reads as TGTGCCAGCAGCCGTTGGGGCGGGAGGGCCGGGTTGGATGAGCAGTTCTTC.

CDR3 sequence: CASSPPGLAGDEQYF. In DNA, the CDR3 is TGTGCCAGCTCACCACCGGGGCTAGCGGGGGACGAGCAGTACTTC. The V and J genes are TRBV18 and TRBJ2-7, with 10 bases matching TRBD2. After removal of 0 bases from V and 5 bases from J, the junction contained 4 bases not matched to a gene. The CDR3 totals 15 residues. Germline CDR1 and CDR2: KGHSH and LQKENI. Combining the CDR3 with reference TRBV18 and TRBJ2-7 gives the whole variable domain NAGVMQNPRHLVRRRGQEARLRCSPMKGHSHVYWYRQLPEEGLKFMVYLQKENIIDESGMPKERFSAEFPKEGPSILRIQQVVRGDSAAYFCASSPPGLAGDEQYFGPGTRLTVT.

The chain employs TRBV14 and TRBJ2-1, with a weak D call TRBD2 (6 bases). Looked up from germline, CDR1 is SGHDN and CDR2 is FVKESK. V was clipped by 4 bases and J by 9 bases, with 13 bases between them. There are 13 residues in the CDR3. The chain's CDR3 is CASSPTLAREQFF. The CDR3 coding sequence is TGTGCCAGCAGCCCAACGCTAGCGCGTGAGCAGTTCTTC.